This TCR beta chain was sequenced during a study of T cell repertoires in cytomegalovirus infection. Study at large: Recently identified HLA-C-restricted CMV epitopes were used, and well-studied HLA-B-restricted CMV epitopes were used as well. Public TCR beta signatures marked donors with CMV infection and the matching HLA.

TCRdb itself ran the reads through MiXCR, one entry per CDR3 protein. The sample includes 700,000 to 900,000 distinct CDR3 sequences, 25% to 30% of them seen just once. Regarding the study as a whole: HLA-C-restricted TCR beta clonotypes specific for CMV led the ex vivo response. Cumulative frequency of public TCR beta families picked out carriers of CMV plus the relevant HLA.

This clonotype was observed a few times. Its antigen is undetermined. This CDR3 has 12 amino acids. CDR1 and CDR2 (germline): MNHEY, SVGEGT. V dropped 1 base and J dropped 7 bases, with 7 bases sitting between them. The starting material was cultured CD8+ T cells from PBMCs, obtained from culture after CMV antigen stimulation. This TCR came from a human donor in good health (CMV status not recorded). Some clones in this sample may be carry-over from other donors' samples. The chain carries TRBV6-2 or TRBV6-3 and TRBJ1-1, with D unresolved. CDR3 region: CASSYLQNEAFF. CDR3 DNA: TGTGCCAGCAGTTACTTACAGAATGAAGCTTTCTTT.